This T cell receptor beta chain is drawn from a study of blood T cell repertoires in COVID-19. In the study overall: Samples of COVID-19 (acute and convalescent) were obtained from the United States, Italy and Spain. Sample material is recorded as cDNA or gDNA derived from T cells, B-cell-depleted T cells, or PBMCs.

Per the original data handling: Amplifying reference gene primers gave estimates of nucleated cell counts. TCRdb keeps only in-frame clones here, not all; method: immunoSEQ multiplex PCR. V and J calls and clone size follow that table, whereas D and trimming were derived from the DNA. The sample yields around 25,000 clones, about 75% seen once. This TCR derives from a man aged 80 or over with active or convalescent COVID-19. Source material: peripheral blood.

The CDR3: CASSLATGFGYTF. The CDR3 DNA follows: TGTGCCAGCAGCTTAGCAACAGGGTTTGGCTACACCTTC. The V call is TRBV7-2, the J call TRBJ1-2; D may be TRBD1 (6 bases). V was trimmed by 0 bases and J by 7 bases, leaving 9 bases between them. In germline, CDR1 is SGHTA, CDR2 FQGNSA. The CDR3 is 13 amino acids.